A single sample is the source of the 11 T cell receptor beta chains below, sequenced in a study of T cell repertoires in cytomegalovirus infection. From the reads, TCRdb called clonotypes with MiXCR, one entry per CDR3 protein. The sample carries roughly 90,000 distinct CDR3 sequences, around 32% recorded once. Their target antigens are unknown. The input for sequencing was CD8+ T cells from cultured PBMCs, taken from culture after CMV antigen stimulation. These receptors were obtained from a human donor in good health (CMV status not recorded). Some clones in this sample may be carry-over from other donors' samples.

The chain joins TRBV7-6 to TRBJ2-2, with TRBD1 matching 7 bases. Germline lookup yields CDR1 SGHVS and CDR2 FNYEAQ. This CDR3 is built from 16 residues. The V segment lost 5 bases and the J segment 7 bases; nucleotides outside the gene matches: 13. CDR3 sequence reads: CASSPHPTTGRGELFF. Written as DNA, the CDR3 is TGTGCCAGCAGCCCACACCCCACGACAGGGCGCGGGGAGCTGTTTTTT.

This clonotype has ten or more counts. The chain joins TRBV20-1 to TRBJ1-5; D call uncertain. V was shortened by 0 bases and J by 0 bases, with 9 bases between the two germline ends. This CDR3 has 15 amino acids. From germline, CDR1 is DFQATT and CDR2 SNEGSKA (reference sequence). The chain's CDR3 is CSARDSGYSNQPQHF. The DNA of the CDR3 is TGCAGTGCTAGAGATAGTGGTTATAGCAATCAGCCCCAGCATTTT.

This clonotype was observed a few times. V usage is TRBV2 and J usage is TRBJ2-1; 9 bases match TRBD1. The germline gives CDR1 SNHLY, CDR2 FYNNEI. The CDR3 consists of 16 residues. The ends lost 6 bases at V and 5 bases at J; junction bases unmatched: 11. The DNA of the CDR3 is TGTGCCAGCAGGGATCTGGGACAGGGCGTACACAATGAGCAGTTCTTC. It codes for CASRDLGQGVHNEQFF.

This clonotype was picked up a small number of times. The chain recombines TRBV15 with TRBJ1-2, with D perhaps TRBD1 (6 bases). The CDR3 has 16 amino acids. CDR1 is LNHNV, CDR2 YYDKDF, per germline (reference sequence). Trimming pared 0 bases from V and 8 bases from J, leaving 19 bases between. DNA of the CDR3: TGTGCCACCAGCAGAGATGTGAGACAGGACATCAGGGGCTACACCTTC. It is translated as CATSRDVRQDIRGYTF. The variable domain in full, with the rest retrieved from reference TRBV15 and TRBJ1-2, is DAMVIQNPRYQVTQFGKPVTLSCSQTLNHNVMYWYQQKSSQAPKLLFHYYDKDFNNEADTPDNFQSRRPNTSFCFLDIRSPGLGDTAMYLCATSRDVRQDIRGYTFGSGTRLTVV.

The V gene is TRBV11-2, the J gene TRBJ1-3; D remains ambiguous. CDR3 size: 14 residues. V was cut by 1 base and J by 4 bases, with 8 bases left in between. From germline, CDR1 is SGHAT and CDR2 FQNNGV. CDR3 sequence reads: CASSLASWGNTIYF. In nucleotides, the CDR3 is TGTGCCAGCAGCTTAGCGAGCTGGGGAAACACCATATATTTT.

The chain joins TRBV12-3 or TRBV12-4 to TRBJ2-1; TRBD2 aligns across 16 bases. The CDR3 covers 15 residues. V shed 6 bases and J 7 bases; nucleotides not matched to a gene: 3. The CDR3 sequence: CASRPGLAGGNEQFF. For the CDR3, the DNA is TGTGCCAGCAGACCGGGACTAGCGGGGGGGAATGAGCAGTTCTTC.

The rearrangement links TRBV7-9 to TRBJ1-2; weak D call: TRBD1 (5 bases). Germline V gene data show CDR1 as SEHNR and CDR2 as FQNEAQ (reference sequence). The CDR3 spans 10 residues. The DNA of the CDR3 is TGTGCAACGGGGGACCTTGGCTACACCTTC. This translates into CATGDLGYTF.

This clonotype has only a few counts. The chain joins TRBV4-1 to TRBJ2-3, with 8 bases that match TRBD2. This CDR3 has 15 amino acids. J lost 5 bases, V lost 1 base, and 5 bases had no gene match. Germline CDR1 and CDR2: MGHRA and YSYEKL. CDR3 in DNA: TGCGCCAGCAGCCAAGGAGGTAGCGGGGAAGATACGCAGTATTTT. As protein: CASSQGGSGEDTQYF.

This clonotype was seen many times. J is TRBJ1-1 and V is TRBV6-5; D not certain. Deletions cut 8 bases from V and 1 base from J, with 11 bases between. This CDR3 is 13 amino acids long. Germline loops: CDR1 MNHEY, CDR2 SVGAGI. The CDR3 spells CASWRSRNTEAFF. The CDR3, as DNA: TGTGCCAGCTGGAGGAGCCGGAACACTGAAGCTTTCTTT.

This clonotype has only a few counts. The chain employs TRBV2 and TRBJ1-2, with D perhaps TRBD1 (6 bases). This CDR3 has 15 amino acids. Per the germline V gene, CDR1 is SNHLY and CDR2 is FYNNEI. V shed 7 bases and J shed 3 bases, with 18 bases lying between them. The CDR3 nucleotides read TGTGCCAGCACCCCAACAGGGTCTTTTGACTATGGCTACACCTTC. This sequence encodes CASTPTGSFDYGYTF.

This clonotype showed up just a few times. This chain connects TRBV5-4 to TRBJ1-3, with D hard to call. The CDR3 sequence is 14 residues long. Germline-derived CDR1 and CDR2 are SGHNT and YYREEE (reference sequence). The ends were cut back, 4 bases at V and 4 bases at J, with 12 bases in the middle. As DNA, the CDR3 is TGTGCCAGCAGCGTCGCGTCTGGGGGAAACACCATATATTTT. Residues: CASSVASGGNTIYF.